This TCR beta chain comes out of a study of molecular identifiers for immune sequencing clone quantification. Study-level background: RNA from around 20,000 or 100,000 naive CD8 cells was split five ways in replicates, with four sequenced.

Isolation of naive CD8 T cells was achieved by sorting on a CD8+CD4-CCR7+CD45RA+ phenotype. This clonotype was recorded many times. V trimming: 4 bases; J trimming: 9 bases; junction bases outside the gene matches: 0. The CDR3 covers 10 residues. CDR1 is SQVTM and CDR2 is ANQGSEA in the germline V gene. Bulk TCR libraries used previously described methods and listed TCR primers. TCRdb ran MiXCR on the PCR reads and lists one entry per CDR3 protein. The sample records 460,000 or so distinct CDR3 sequences, about a fifth being singletons. This chain joins TRBV29-1 and TRBJ2-1; 7 bases map to TRBD2. The receptor was isolated from a human donor in good health. Some libraries in this study had Jurkat cell RNA spiked in. Sequencing was carried out using naive CD8+ T cells from blood, with Jurkat cell RNA spiked in. The sample's subset: FACS-sorted CD8+CD4-CCR7+CD45RA+ naive T cells. CDR3 sequence: CSVGGGEQFF. In nucleotides, the CDR3 is TGCAGCGTTGGGGGGGGTGAGCAGTTCTTC.